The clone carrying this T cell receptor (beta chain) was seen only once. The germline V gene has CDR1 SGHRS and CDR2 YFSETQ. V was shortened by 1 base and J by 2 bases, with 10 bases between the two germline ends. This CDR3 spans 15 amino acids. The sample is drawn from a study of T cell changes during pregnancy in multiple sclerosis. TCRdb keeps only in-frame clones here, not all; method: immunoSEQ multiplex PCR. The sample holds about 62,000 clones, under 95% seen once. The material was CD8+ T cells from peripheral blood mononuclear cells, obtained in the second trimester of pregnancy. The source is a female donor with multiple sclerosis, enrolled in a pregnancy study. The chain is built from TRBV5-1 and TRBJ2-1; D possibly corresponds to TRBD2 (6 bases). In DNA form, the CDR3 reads TGCGCCAGCAGCTTGAAGCGGGCGACCTACAATGAGCAGTTCTTC. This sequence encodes CASSLKRATYNEQFF.